The 32 T cell receptor beta chains in this list originate from one sample, sequenced in a study of immune evolution from preneoplasia to lung adenocarcinoma. Repertoires were generated with immunoSEQ multiplex PCR, while TCRdb's copy carries only in-frame clones and drops some. The sample includes 5,000 or so clones, around three quarters of them seen just once. The sequenced material came from FFPE minimally invasive lung adenocarcinoma tissue. These receptors originate from a person aged 60-79 years with lung adenocarcinoma.

In this sample, this clone turned up once. V gene TRBV20-1 combines with J gene TRBJ1-1; D remains unclear. Trimming cost V 4 bases and J 9 bases, with 9 bases left between them. The CDR3 covers 10 residues. From germline, CDR1 is DFQATT and CDR2 SNEGSKA (reference sequence). DNA for the CDR3: TGCAGTGCTATAAAGGAACAAGCTTTCTTT. Its protein product is CSAIKEQAFF.

The chain has TRBV4-3 and TRBJ1-5, with D unclear. The germline V gene encodes CDR1 LGHNA and CDR2 YSLEER. V lost 0 bases and J lost 4, with 10 bases in between. The CDR3 is made up of 15 amino acids. This CDR3 is CASSQDHSKNQPQHF. In nucleotides, the CDR3 is TGCGCCAGCAGCCAAGATCATTCCAAGAATCAGCCCCAGCATTTT.

The chain links TRBV5-5 to TRBJ2-5; tentatively, D is TRBD2 (6 bases). This CDR3 comprises 14 residues. Germline V lookup: CDR1 SGHKS, CDR2 YYEKEE (reference sequence). V was trimmed by 4 bases and J by 2 bases, leaving 12 bases between them. The DNA for the CDR3 is TGTGCCAGCAGCGGGGTCGGAGGGCAAGAGACCCAGTACTTC. Amino acid sequence: CASSGVGGQETQYF. The full variable domain, with the rest looked up from reference TRBV5-5 and TRBJ2-5, is DAGVTQSPTHLIKTRGQQVTLRCSPISGHKSVSWYQQVLGQGPQFIFQYYEKEERGRGNFPDRFSARQFPNYSSELNVNALLLGDSALYLCASSGVGGQETQYFGPGTRLLVL.

A few counts support this clone. This chain links TRBV27 with TRBJ1-4, with a tentative D call TRBD1 (6 bases). There are 13 residues in the CDR3. Per the germline V gene, CDR1 is MNHEY and CDR2 is SMNVEV (reference sequence). Trimming took off 5 bases at V and 6 bases at J, with 10 bases between the two ends. The CDR3 region has the DNA TGTGCCAGCAGTGCAGGGGAGGATGAAAAACTGTTTTTT. Protein product: CASSAGEDEKLFF.

J is TRBJ2-1 and V is TRBV6-4; TRBD1 agrees at 10 bases. The V gene end was trimmed by 4 bases and the J gene end by 6 bases; junction bases not matched to a gene: 3. Germline assignment: CDR1 MRHNA and CDR2 SNTAGT. The CDR3 spans 14 residues. CDR3: CASSARTGGNEQFF. The CDR3 coding sequence is TGTGCCAGCAGTGCCAGGACAGGGGGCAATGAGCAGTTCTTC.

This sequence joins TRBV7-8 and TRBJ1-5; no reliable D call. CDR1 is SGHVS, CDR2 FQNEAQ, per germline. The CDR3 totals 14 residues. The ends were cut back, 1 base at V and 5 bases at J, with 9 bases in the middle. The CDR3 DNA reads as TGTGCCAGCAGCTTAGGAGGGCAAGATCAGCCCCAGCATTTT. Translated: CASSLGGQDQPQHF.

The CDR3 here is CASSELGQFGYTF. The CDR3 coding sequence is TGTGCCAGCAGTGAATTAGGGCAGTTCGGCTACACCTTC. The V call is TRBV6-1, the J call TRBJ1-2, with D uncertain. V was shortened by 2 bases and J by 8 bases, with 12 bases between the two germline ends. CDR1 is MNHNS and CDR2 is SASEGT in the germline V gene. There are 13 residues in the CDR3.

This clone was observed a handful of times. The chain is built from TRBV28 and TRBJ2-7; the D gene could be TRBD1 or TRBD2 (5 bases each). Germline lookup yields CDR1 MDHEN and CDR2 SYDVKM. V lost 5 bases, J lost 6 bases, and 20 bases lay in between. This CDR3 is built from 15 residues. The chain's CDR3 is CASSRGQNGAGEQYF. CDR3 in DNA: TGTGCCAGCAGTAGGGGCCAGAATGGCGCGGGCGAGCAGTACTTC.

This chain links TRBV6-4 with TRBJ2-3; 11 nucleotides align to TRBD2. CDR1 and CDR2 from the germline V gene are MRHNA and SNTAGT. V was clipped by 5 bases and J by 6 bases; unmatched bases: 7. The CDR3 sequence is 15 residues long. DNA of the CDR3: TGTGCCAGCAGTACTAGCGGGAGTGCACAGGATACGCAGTATTTT. Protein sequence: CASSTSGSAQDTQYF.

The rearrangement joins TRBV5-4 to TRBJ2-3; 8 bases match TRBD1. Looked up from germline, CDR1 is SGHNT and CDR2 is YYREEE (reference sequence). CDR3 length equals 14 residues. J was trimmed by 5 bases and V by 0 bases; bases with no gene match: 2. This CDR3 is CASSLGTGKDTQYF. In DNA form, the CDR3 reads TGTGCCAGCAGCTTGGGGACAGGGAAAGATACGCAGTATTTT.

The gene calls are TRBV10-3 and TRBJ2-5; 7 bases fit TRBD1. V lost 8 bases to trimming and J lost 1 base; unmatched junction nucleotides: 4. The CDR3 contains 13 residues. Germline CDR1 and CDR2: ENHRY and SYGVKD. The CDR3 nucleotides read TGTGCCATCGGGTCAGGGGGCCAAGAGACCCAGTACTTC. It codes for CAIGSGGQETQYF.

This chain connects TRBV5-1 to TRBJ2-2; no clear D. Germline CDR1 and CDR2: SGHRS and YFSETQ. Trimming pared 0 bases from V and 4 bases from J, leaving 10 bases between. There are 15 residues in the CDR3. CDR3 nucleotide sequence: TGCGCCAGCAGCTTGGACTGGCAGACCACCGGGGAGCTGTTTTTT. Encoded protein: CASSLDWQTTGELFF. Full variable domain (missing parts from reference TRBV5-1 and TRBJ2-2): KAGVTQTPRYLIKTRGQQVTLSCSPISGHRSVSWYQQTPGQGLQFLFEYFSETQRNKGNFPGRFSGRQFSNSRSEMNVSTLELGDSALYLCASSLDWQTTGELFFGEGSRLTVL.

The chain couples TRBV9 to TRBJ2-5; D gene ambiguous. Looked up from germline, CDR1 is SGDLS and CDR2 is YYNGEE. The CDR3 consists of 15 residues. Trimming removed 0 bases at V and 3 bases at J, with 12 bases between. CDR3 in DNA: TGTGCCAGCAGCGTAGTGCCCGAGGCCGAAGAGACCCAGTACTTC. Protein sequence: CASSVVPEAEETQYF.

The J gene is TRBJ2-1, the V gene TRBV2, with a weak D call TRBD1 (6 bases). The CDR3 is 14 amino acids. Germline CDR1 SNHLY, CDR2 FYNNEI. V lost 8 bases, J lost 0 bases, and 11 bases lay in between. CDR3 region: CASAPDSSYNEQFF. The CDR3 nucleotides read TGTGCCAGCGCCCCGGACAGCTCCTACAATGAGCAGTTCTTC.

This chain links TRBV5-5 with TRBJ2-7; 8 bases are shared with TRBD1. The CDR3 sequence is 16 residues long. Per germline, CDR1 SGHKS and CDR2 YYEKEE (reference sequence). Trimming cost V 1 base and J 3 bases; bases outside gene matches: 9. The DNA of the CDR3 is TGTGCCAGCAGCTTGCAGTCAAGTACAGGGGGCTACGAGCAGTACTTC. The encoded protein is CASSLQSSTGGYEQYF.

The chain recombines TRBV30 with TRBJ2-1; the match to TRBD2 covers 13 bases. J lost 10 bases, V lost 3 bases, and 12 bases had no gene match. This CDR3 has 16 residues. CDR1 is GTSNPN and CDR2 is SVGIG in the germline V gene (reference sequence). The CDR3 region is CAWRLGLAGAHQEQFF. The CDR3 bases are TGTGCCTGGAGGCTAGGACTAGCGGGAGCCCACCAGGAGCAGTTCTTC.

This clone was recorded a few times. The gene calls are TRBV27 and TRBJ2-1, with TRBD2 as a possible D gene (6 bases). V lost 6 bases, J lost 3 bases, and 21 bases lay in between. The CDR3 sequence is 17 residues long. Per germline, CDR1 MNHEY and CDR2 SMNVEV (reference sequence). The CDR3 spells CASSSLAVGTYYNEQFF. The CDR3 nucleotides read TGTGCCAGCAGCTCCTTAGCGGTTGGGACGTACTACAATGAGCAGTTCTTC.

This chain links TRBV30 with TRBJ2-7; D is uncertain. Trimming removed 4 bases from V and 2 bases from J, with 12 bases in between. The CDR3 is made up of 13 amino acids. CDR1 is GTSNPN and CDR2 is SVGIG in the germline V gene (reference sequence). As DNA, the CDR3 is TGTGCCTGGAAGGGCGCAGGAACCTACGAGCAGTACTTC. Translating it yields CAWKGAGTYEQYF.

The chain has TRBV5-1 and TRBJ2-3, with D perhaps matching TRBD2 (6 bases). Per germline, CDR1 SGHRS and CDR2 YFSETQ. The CDR3 length is 15 residues. Trimming took off 0 bases at V and 3 bases at J, with 11 bases between the two ends. The CDR3 DNA follows: TGCGCCAGCAGCTTGGACGGGAGAGGGACAGATACGCAGTATTTT. It encodes CASSLDGRGTDTQYF.

By sample fraction, this clone is large. The V call is TRBV7-9, the J call TRBJ2-6; tentative D call: TRBD2 (7 bases). The CDR3 is 16 residues long. Trimming removed 7 bases from V and 2 bases from J, with 15 bases in between. Looked up from germline, CDR1 is SEHNR and CDR2 is FQNEAQ (reference sequence). The CDR3 loop is CASTPRGGPGANVLTF. As DNA, the CDR3 is TGTGCCAGCACCCCGAGGGGGGGCCCTGGGGCCAACGTCCTGACTTTC.

The chain couples TRBV28 to TRBJ1-4, with no clear D. The CDR3 covers 14 residues. Deletions cut 5 bases from V and 3 bases from J, with 10 bases between. CDR1 and CDR2 from the germline V gene are MDHEN and SYDVKM. The CDR3 protein is CASSVAEPNEKLFF. CDR3 nucleotide sequence: TGTGCCAGCAGTGTGGCAGAGCCTAATGAAAAACTGTTTTTT.

The chain carries TRBV13 and TRBJ2-7; 14 bases match TRBD2. The CDR3 has 20 residues. The germline gives CDR1 PRHDT, CDR2 FYEKMQ (reference sequence). With V trimmed by 5 bases and J by 2 bases, 17 bases remained unmatched. In nucleotides, the CDR3 is TGTGCCAGCAGCACCGGAGCGTGGGGACTAGCGGGAGACCCTACCTACGAGCAGTACTTC. This gives the protein CASSTGAWGLAGDPTYEQYF.

This rearrangement joins TRBV11-2 to TRBJ1-1; no definite D call. Trimming removed 2 bases from V and 1 base from J, with 5 bases in between. The CDR3 loop spans 13 amino acids. Germline loops: CDR1 SGHAT, CDR2 FQNNGV. CDR3 region: CASSLMGNTEAFF. In DNA form, the CDR3 reads TGTGCCAGCAGCTTAATGGGGAACACTGAAGCTTTCTTT.

The V gene is TRBV30, the J gene TRBJ2-1, with TRBD2 matching over 16 bases. The CDR3 is made up of 19 amino acids. J was trimmed by 0 bases and V by 1 base; bases with no gene match: 6. Per the germline V gene, CDR1 is GTSNPN and CDR2 is SVGIG (reference sequence). CDR3 DNA sequence: TGTGCCTGGAGTGCGGGACTAGCGGGAGGGTTGAGCTCCTACAATGAGCAGTTCTTC. Translated, it gives CAWSAGLAGGLSSYNEQFF. Supplemented by reference TRBV30 and TRBJ2-1, the full variable domain reads SQTIHQWPATLVQPVGSPLSLECTVEGTSNPNLYWYRQAAGRGLQLLFYSVGIGQISSEVPQNLSASRPQDRQFILSSKKLLLSDSGFYLCAWSAGLAGGLSSYNEQFFGPGTRLTVL.

V is TRBV29-1 and J is TRBJ2-1; TRBD1 might be the D (5 bases). V lost 6 bases and J 1 base, leaving 19 bases between the germline ends. CDR1 is SQVTM, CDR2 ANQGSEA, per germline. The CDR3 is 16 residues long. The CDR3, as DNA: TGCAGCGTCCGGACCACAGGCGCATTTTCCTACAATGAGCAGTTCTTC. Protein: CSVRTTGAFSYNEQFF.

The V and J genes are TRBV7-2 and TRBJ2-1, with a tentative D call TRBD2 (5 bases). CDR3 length: 16 amino acids. Germline assignment: CDR1 SGHTA and CDR2 FQGNSA. V was pared by 1 base and J by 7 bases, with 17 bases between. The CDR3 is CASSLVRGDSSNEQFF. The DNA for the CDR3 is TGTGCCAGCAGCTTAGTACGGGGAGACTCCTCGAATGAGCAGTTCTTC.

J is TRBJ1-1 and V is TRBV18; TRBD1 is a possible D gene (5 bases). Germline assignment: CDR1 KGHSH and CDR2 LQKENI. The V end lost 4 bases, the J end lost 1 base, and 7 bases lay between the germline ends. The CDR3 is 13 residues long. CDR3 in DNA: TGTGCCAGCTCACGGGGGGGGAACACTGAAGCTTTCTTT. Translated, it gives CASSRGGNTEAFF.

The rearrangement links TRBV9 to TRBJ1-3; 9 bases agree with TRBD1. Unmatched junction bases numbered 8, after V lost 4 bases and J lost 3 bases. This CDR3 is 16 amino acids long. In germline, CDR1 is SGDLS, CDR2 YYNGEE. The CDR3 loop is CASSPRTGEGGNTIYF. The CDR3 bases are TGTGCCAGCAGCCCCCGGACAGGGGAAGGTGGAAACACCATATATTTT.

This clone showed up just a few times. One junction end disagrees with the germline gene, perhaps due to a read error. The chain links TRBV7-7 to TRBJ2-2, with D possibly being TRBD1 (6 bases). CDR3 length: 15 amino acids. Germline V lookup: CDR1 SSHAT, CDR2 FNYEAQ (reference sequence). CDR3 DNA: TGTGCTAGCAGCCGCGACCTCAGACAGGACGGGGAGCTGTTTTTT. This sequence encodes CASSRDLRQDGELFF.

V is TRBV6-1 and J is TRBJ1-1; weak D call: TRBD1 (5 bases). This CDR3 is built from 13 residues. The V end lost 3 bases, the J end lost 3 bases, and 8 bases lay between the germline ends. CDR1 is MNHNS, CDR2 SASEGT, per germline. The CDR3 coding sequence is TGTGCCAGCAGTGAGACAGCCGACACTGAAGCTTTCTTT. This translates into CASSETADTEAFF.

The chain has TRBV29-1 and TRBJ1-2; 9 bases fit TRBD1. The germline gives CDR1 SQVTM, CDR2 ANQGSEA. The trim removed 5 bases at V and 7 bases at J, leaving 8 bases unmatched. CDR3 length equals 13 residues. The CDR3 coding sequence is TGCAGCGTTAGGGTGGGACAGGGTTCTGGCTACACCTTC. Translating gives CSVRVGQGSGYTF. The complete variable domain, with remaining parts taken from reference TRBV29-1 and TRBJ1-2, reads SAVISQKPSRDICQRGTSLTIQCQVDSQVTMMFWYRQQPGQSLTLIATANQGSEATYESGFVIDKFPISRPNLTFSTLTVSNMSPEDSSIYLCSVRVGQGSGYTFGSGTRLTVV.

Remarks on this clone: Other DNA sequences in this specimen translate into the identical CDR3. The chain carries TRBV4-1 and TRBJ1-3; D is uncertain. V was shortened by 0 bases and J by 4 bases, with 10 bases between the two germline ends. Germline values: CDR1 MGHRA, CDR2 YSYEKL. The CDR3 runs 15 residues. The CDR3 region is CASSQDPGTGNTIYF. Here the CDR3 DNA reads TGCGCCAGCAGCCAAGATCCAGGTACAGGAAACACCATATATTTT.